The next 16 T cell receptor beta chains were all read from a single sample in a study of identical twins. TCRdb re-called the 5' RACE reads with MiXCR, one entry per CDR3 protein. This sample has approximately 590,000 distinct CDR3 sequences; approximately 10% occur once, and the top ten carry under 3.5%. The same data also went into a second study, on yellow fever vaccine responses in identical twins.

The sample consisted of PBMCs. These receptors all stem from a woman between 18 and 29 years old in good health.

This clonotype was counted ten times or more. V is TRBV6-4 and J is TRBJ2-3, with 8 bases matching TRBD2. The germline V gene encodes CDR1 MRHNA and CDR2 SNTAGT. Germline trimming cut 4 bases from V and 2 bases from J; bases unmatched to any gene: 5. CDR3 length equals 15 residues. Here the CDR3 DNA reads TGTGCCAGCAGTGCGTCAGCGGGGGCCACAGATACGCAGTATTTT. Residues: CASSASAGATDTQYF.

This clonotype was counted between two and nine times. CDR3 residues: CASAAQRGTGELFF. The DNA of the CDR3 is TGTGCCAGCGCCGCCCAGCGGGGCACCGGGGAGCTGTTTTTT. V is TRBV7-6 and J is TRBJ2-2, with 7 nucleotides matching TRBD2. V was clipped by 8 bases and J by 4 bases; unmatched bases: 7. The CDR3 consists of 14 residues. The germline V gene has CDR1 SGHVS and CDR2 FNYEAQ. Based on the CDR3 plus reference TRBV7-6 and TRBJ2-2, the full variable domain is GAGVSQSPRYKVTKRGQDVALRCDPISGHVSLYWYRQALGQGPEFLTYFNYEAQQDKSGLPNDRFSAERPEGSISTLTIQRTEQRDSAMYRCASAAQRGTGELFFGEGSRLTVL.

In its sample, this clonotype was seen many times. This CDR3 reads CASSVSITAATSGNEQFF. The CDR3 coding sequence is TGTGCCAGCAGCGTATCCATCACGGCGGCGACTAGCGGGAATGAGCAGTTCTTC. The V and J genes are TRBV9 and TRBJ2-1, with 10 positions matching TRBD2. After removal of 1 base from V and 7 bases from J, the junction contained 14 bases not matched to a gene. CDR3 length equals 18 residues. Germline V gene sequence: CDR1 SGDLS, CDR2 YYNGEE.

In its sample, this clonotype was seen a few times. This chain links TRBV3-1 with TRBJ2-7, with unresolved D. Germline CDR1 is LGHDT and CDR2 is YNNKEL (reference sequence). V was trimmed by 1 base and J by 0 bases, leaving 13 bases between them. This CDR3 has 16 amino acids. CDR3 bases: TGTGCCAGCAGCCAAGGGTTGGACCCCAGCTCCTACGAGCAGTACTTC. Its translation: CASSQGLDPSSYEQYF.

This clonotype was recorded many times. The chain joins TRBV20-1 to TRBJ2-2; D may be TRBD1 (6 bases). Per germline, CDR1 DFQATT and CDR2 SNEGSKA (reference sequence). Deletions cut 0 bases from V and 0 bases from J, with 14 bases between. The length of the CDR3 is 17 residues. The CDR3 spells CSARDHGQFANTGELFF. The CDR3 DNA follows: TGCAGTGCTAGAGACCACGGACAGTTCGCGAACACCGGGGAGCTGTTTTTT.

The table lists this clonotype with a few counts. The CDR3 loop is CASSESGGNTEAFF. CDR3 sequence (DNA): TGTGCCAGCTCAGAGTCAGGGGGGAACACTGAAGCTTTCTTT. This chain connects TRBV18 to TRBJ1-1, with 7 bases aligning to TRBD1. J gave up 1 base and V 5 bases, and 4 bases lay outside the gene matches. Germline CDR1 KGHSH, CDR2 LQKENI. This CDR3 contains 14 residues.

The chain joins TRBV11-2 to TRBJ2-2; TRBD2 matches at 9 bases. Germline V gene sequence: CDR1 SGHAT, CDR2 FQNNGV. J was trimmed by 4 bases and V by 5 bases; bases with no gene match: 14. CDR3 length: 18 amino acids. CDR3: CASSRPWREGLGTGELFF. CDR3 coding DNA: TGTGCCAGCAGCAGACCGTGGCGGGAGGGCCTAGGCACCGGGGAGCTGTTTTTT.

The V gene is TRBV6-2 or TRBV6-3, the J gene TRBJ2-3, with TRBD2 matching 9 bases. The germline CDR1 and CDR2 sequences are MNHEY and SVGEGT. With 2 bases clipped from V and 4 bases from J, the junction kept 7 bases outside the gene matches. The CDR3 has 16 amino acids. DNA of the CDR3: TGTGCCAGCAGTTACCCTGGAAGCGGGAGGTCAGATACGCAGTATTTT. Protein: CASSYPGSGRSDTQYF.

At least ten counts were recorded for this clonotype. This sequence joins TRBV28 and TRBJ2-6, with a tentative D call TRBD1 (5 bases). Germline lookup yields CDR1 MDHEN and CDR2 SYDVKM. V was shortened by 6 bases and J by 2 bases, with 14 bases between the two germline ends. The CDR3 runs to 16 residues. Here the CDR3 DNA reads TGTGCCAGCAGGGTGGACACGTCCCCTGGGGCCAACGTCCTGACTTTC. It codes for CASRVDTSPGANVLTF.

This clonotype has more than one count but fewer than ten. V is TRBV4-2 and J is TRBJ2-3; 9 bases are a match to TRBD2. The germline V gene encodes CDR1 LGHNA and CDR2 YNFKEQ. V gave up 0 bases and J gave up 2 bases; unmatched junction bases: 6. The length of the CDR3 is 17 residues. CDR3 amino acids: CASSQDPSGAYTDTQYF. The CDR3 DNA sequence: TGTGCCAGCAGCCAAGACCCTAGCGGGGCCTACACAGATACGCAGTATTTT.

This clonotype has a count of ten or more. J is TRBJ2-5 and V is TRBV3-1; 8 positions agree with TRBD2. The CDR3 runs 17 residues. CDR1 and CDR2 (germline): LGHDT, YNNKEL (reference sequence). With 2 bases clipped from V and 2 bases from J, the junction kept 10 bases outside the gene matches. The CDR3 sequence: CASSQPWSGGGQETQYF. The CDR3 DNA follows: TGTGCCAGCAGCCAACCCTGGTCGGGGGGGGGACAAGAGACCCAGTACTTC.

This clonotype was seen only a few times. The genes are TRBV3-1 and TRBJ1-4; no reliable D call. V was trimmed by 0 bases and J by 4 bases, leaving 15 bases between them. Germline-derived CDR1 and CDR2 are LGHDT and YNNKEL (reference sequence). This CDR3 contains 17 residues. The DNA of the CDR3 is TGTGCCAGCAGCCAAGATCGCCGGACCTCCGGTAATGAAAAACTGTTTTTT. Its translation is CASSQDRRTSGNEKLFF.

This clonotype appeared many times. The gene calls are TRBV20-1 and TRBJ2-3, with TRBD2 matching over 9 bases. V shed 3 bases and J 8 bases; nucleotides not matched to a gene: 9. The length of the CDR3 is 14 residues. Germline assignment: CDR1 DFQATT and CDR2 SNEGSKA (reference sequence). The CDR3 DNA sequence: TGCAGTGCTAGTCCAGGCGGGGGGGCCATTACGCAGTATTTT. The encoded protein is CSASPGGGAITQYF.

This clonotype turned up a few times. The rearrangement links TRBV5-6 to TRBJ1-5, with D tentatively TRBD1 (5 bases). CDR1 SGHDT and CDR2 YYEEEE come from the germline V gene. CDR3 length equals 15 residues. Trimming stripped 2 bases from V and 5 bases from J, with 14 bases between. The CDR3: CASSLAGTGHQPQHF. The CDR3 region has the DNA TGTGCCAGCAGCTTAGCCGGGACGGGACATCAGCCCCAGCATTTT.

This clonotype showed up many times. The rearrangement links TRBV3-1 to TRBJ2-7, with a weak D call TRBD1 (6 bases). V lost 6 bases and J 3 bases, leaving 15 bases between the germline ends. Germline V gene data show CDR1 as LGHDT and CDR2 as YNNKEL (reference sequence). This CDR3 spans 14 amino acids. The CDR3 nucleotides are TGTGCCAGCAGGGACCGGGACAAGAGCTACGAGCAGTACTTC. Its protein is CASRDRDKSYEQYF.

V and J are TRBV11-3 and TRBJ2-3; D gene uncertain. The V end lost 4 bases, the J end lost 3 bases, and 14 bases lay between the germline ends. From germline, CDR1 is SGHNT and CDR2 YENEEA. The CDR3 covers 15 residues. This CDR3 reads CASSSPDGDTDTQYF. The DNA for the CDR3 is TGTGCCAGCAGCTCTCCAGATGGGGATACAGATACGCAGTATTTT.